One T cell receptor (beta chain) is described in this entry. As yet, its antigen is unknown. The entry originates in a study of shared clonotypes between healthy human individuals. Overall study: Each donor's CD8 memory used one plate, CD8 naive two, each CD4 subset three.

Points from the study as a whole: A reduction in generation probabilities was seen for non-shared clonotypes relative to those shared by all four donors.

Partitioning of CD4+ cells yielded a CD45RA+ naive subset and a CD45RA-negative memory subset. TCRdb's copy holds only in-frame clones and misses some; the assay was immunoSEQ multiplex PCR. The sample has some 1.4 million clones; 95% to 97% are singletons. Trimming pared 7 bases from V and 3 bases from J, leaving 15 bases between. The germline CDR1 and CDR2 sequences are WNHNN and SYGVQD (reference sequence). CDR3 length: 14 amino acids. The TCR originated in a man aged 30-40 years in good health. This chain connects TRBV10-1 to TRBJ1-1; no reliable D call. Sequences were obtained from naive CD4+ T cells sorted from blood. Indicated subset: CD45RA+ positively selected. The CDR3: CASINISLDTEAFF. CDR3 DNA sequence: TGCGCCAGCATTAACATCAGTTTGGACACTGAAGCTTTCTTT.